This paragraph covers one T cell receptor (beta chain) sequence. The CDR3 is 14 amino acids. The V gene lost 5 bases and the J gene lost 5 bases, with 14 bases spanning the gap. Germline V gene sequence: CDR1 MNHEY, CDR2 SMNVEV (reference sequence). Authors' processing steps: Scientists estimated how many nucleated cells there were by amplifying reference gene primers. The protocol was immunoSEQ multiplex PCR, while the TCRdb copy is restricted to in-frame clones and leaves out a portion. V, J and clone size derive from that table, while D and trimming were established from the DNA sequence. This table has 35,000 to 55,000 clones, about 85% appearing once. The sample belongs to a study of blood T cell repertoires in COVID-19. Study at large: Sites across the United States, Italy and Spain contributed samples from acute and convalescent COVID-19. T cells, B-cell-depleted T cells, or PBMCs provided the cDNA or gDNA that served as material.

Specimen: peripheral blood. This TCR came from a human donor in a cohort sampled during active COVID-19. V usage is TRBV27 and J usage is TRBJ2-3, with D possibly being TRBD1 (6 bases). This chain's CDR3 is CASSTRQAGDTQYF. DNA for the CDR3: TGTGCCAGCAGTACACGACAGGCTGGAGATACGCAGTATTTT.